This T cell receptor (beta chain) is drawn from a study of cytomegalovirus exposure and HLA in healthy donors. Findings and limits, study-wide: Rare sequences made up most TCRs, while some public TCRs were found in many donors.

The V segment lost 3 bases and the J segment 1 base; nucleotides outside the gene matches: 8. The CDR3 totals 17 residues. Germline values: CDR1 SNHLY, CDR2 FYNNEI. It was the approximately 130-subject validation cohort, separate from the approximately 700-subject first cohort, to which the donors belonged. Concerning this clone itself: The antigen remains undetermined.

This table comes from immunoSEQ multiplex PCR, and its TCRdb copy is limited to in-frame clones, with some not included. The sample has approximately 70,000 clones, 90% to 95% seen once; the top ten hold 0.6% to 0.8%. The sample comprised PBMCs. V and J are TRBV2 and TRBJ2-3; 9 nucleotides agree with TRBD2. This sequence was found in a woman aged 18-35 years in good health and CMV-seronegative. The chain's CDR3 is CASSDQAGGLRTDTQYF. Written as DNA, the CDR3 is TGTGCCAGCAGTGATCAGGCGGGGGGGCTGCGCACAGATACGCAGTATTTT.